This record looks at one T cell receptor (beta chain) sequence and its context. This sample stems from a study of CD8+CD57+ T cells in acquired aplastic anemia. Germline V CDR1 and CDR2: SEHNR, FQNEAQ (reference sequence). This CDR3 is 14 amino acids long. J lost 9 bases, V lost 1 base, and 4 bases had no gene match. Genomic DNA was employed as the template in profiling TCR beta VDJ and CDR3. Each CDR3 protein gets one entry after TCRdb re-called the reads with MiXCR. This sample carries approximately 190,000 distinct CDR3 sequences, roughly half of them seen once, and the ten largest clones take approximately 9.7%. Sequenced patients had shown CD8+CD57+ cell expansion by flow cytometry.

The sample was sorted CD4+, CD8+, or CD8+CD57+ T cells (not recorded which) from PBMCs. The sequence was obtained from a human donor with aplastic anemia. The chain carries TRBV7-9 and TRBJ2-7, with TRBD2 matching 12 bases. The CDR3 sequence is CASSLGTSGNRQYF. CDR3 nucleotide sequence: TGTGCCAGCAGCTTAGGGACTAGCGGGAATCGGCAGTACTTC.